The present entry profiles one TCR beta chain with its context. Its antigen is not known. The donors, healthy adults who were HIV-negative, had experienced no recent acute infections or vaccinations. The record originates from a study of shared clonotypes between healthy human individuals. The study ran the assay at deep level. Generated by immunoSEQ multiplex PCR, the TCRdb table keeps only in-frame clones and is missing some. The sample lists approximately 500,000 clones, around 96% occurring once. V dropped 0 bases and J dropped 3; count of bases not matched to a gene: 8. The CDR3 contains 17 residues. CDR1 SNHLY and CDR2 FYNNEI come from the germline V gene. Study-level points and caveats: Sample collection involved blood only; tissue repertoires are likely different. The generation probabilities recorded for non-shared clonotypes fell below those of clonotypes shared by all four donors.

This chain links TRBV2 with TRBJ1-2; TRBD1 agrees at 9 bases. Specimen: naive CD4+ T cells sorted from blood. Regarding subset: CD45RA+ positively selected. The clonotype comes from a woman in her twenties or thirties in good health. The CDR3 reads CASSEARGTGFDYGYTF. The CDR3 DNA reads TGTGCCAGCAGTGAAGCGCGGGGGACAGGGTTTGACTATGGCTACACCTTC.